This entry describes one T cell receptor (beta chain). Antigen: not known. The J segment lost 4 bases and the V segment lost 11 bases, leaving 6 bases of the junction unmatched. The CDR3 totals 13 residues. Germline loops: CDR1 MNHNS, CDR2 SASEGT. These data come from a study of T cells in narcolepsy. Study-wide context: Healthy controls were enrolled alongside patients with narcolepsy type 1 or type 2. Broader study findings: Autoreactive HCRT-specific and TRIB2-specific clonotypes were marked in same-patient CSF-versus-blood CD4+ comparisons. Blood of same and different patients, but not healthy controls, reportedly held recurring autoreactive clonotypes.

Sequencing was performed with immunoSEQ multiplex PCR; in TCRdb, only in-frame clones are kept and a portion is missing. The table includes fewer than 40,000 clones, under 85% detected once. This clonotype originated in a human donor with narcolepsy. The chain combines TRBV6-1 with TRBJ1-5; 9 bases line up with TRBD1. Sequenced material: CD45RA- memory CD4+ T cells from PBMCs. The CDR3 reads CAGRTGVNQPQHF. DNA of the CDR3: TGTGCCGGACGGACAGGGGTTAATCAGCCCCAGCATTTT.